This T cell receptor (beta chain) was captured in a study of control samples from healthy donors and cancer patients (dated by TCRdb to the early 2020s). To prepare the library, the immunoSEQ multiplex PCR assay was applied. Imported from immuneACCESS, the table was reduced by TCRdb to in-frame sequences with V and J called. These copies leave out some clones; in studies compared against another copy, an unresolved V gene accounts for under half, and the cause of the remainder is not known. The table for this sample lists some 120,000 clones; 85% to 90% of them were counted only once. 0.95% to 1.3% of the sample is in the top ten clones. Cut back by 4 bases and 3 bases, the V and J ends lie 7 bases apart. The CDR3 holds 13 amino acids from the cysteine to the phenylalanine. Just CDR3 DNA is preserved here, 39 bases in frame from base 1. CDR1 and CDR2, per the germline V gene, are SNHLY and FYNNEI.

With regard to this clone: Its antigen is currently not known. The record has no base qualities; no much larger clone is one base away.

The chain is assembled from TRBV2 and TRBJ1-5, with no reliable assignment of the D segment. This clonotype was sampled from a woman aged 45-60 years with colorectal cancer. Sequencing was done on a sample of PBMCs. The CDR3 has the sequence CASSGELNQPQHF. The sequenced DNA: TGTGCCAGCAGTGGGGAACTCAATCAGCCCCAGCATTTT.